The present T cell receptor beta chain was sequenced within a study of blood T cells in healthy people across ages. V lost 5 bases, J lost 4 bases, and 10 bases stayed unmatched. CDR3 length equals 16 residues. The germline CDR1 and CDR2 sequences are PRHDT and FYEKMQ (reference sequence). Regarding the study as a whole: Conclusively comparing naive with antigen-experienced cells was impossible with unsorted PBMCs. Long-lived donors had more naive CD4+ cells and higher diversity than aged donors.

Together with a sample-barcoded 5' primer, a J-beta primer mix was included in a second PCR lasting about 7 to 11 cycles. TCRdb passed the 5' RACE reads through MiXCR, listing each CDR3 protein once. The data contain 800,000 to 950,000 distinct CDR3 sequences, 40% to 60% of them seen just once; the ten biggest clones take up around 15%. Total RNA was isolated from each sample in quantities of at least 6 micrograms. A word on this clonotype: The antigen remains unidentified.

The sequence was obtained from a man aged 25 to 45 in good health. The V gene is TRBV13, the J gene TRBJ1-1, with TRBD1 matching over 10 bases. Source material: blood. Here the CDR3 DNA reads TGTGCCAGCAGCGCCCGACAGGGGGCGATGAGCACTGAAGCTTTCTTT. Its protein product is CASSARQGAMSTEAFF.